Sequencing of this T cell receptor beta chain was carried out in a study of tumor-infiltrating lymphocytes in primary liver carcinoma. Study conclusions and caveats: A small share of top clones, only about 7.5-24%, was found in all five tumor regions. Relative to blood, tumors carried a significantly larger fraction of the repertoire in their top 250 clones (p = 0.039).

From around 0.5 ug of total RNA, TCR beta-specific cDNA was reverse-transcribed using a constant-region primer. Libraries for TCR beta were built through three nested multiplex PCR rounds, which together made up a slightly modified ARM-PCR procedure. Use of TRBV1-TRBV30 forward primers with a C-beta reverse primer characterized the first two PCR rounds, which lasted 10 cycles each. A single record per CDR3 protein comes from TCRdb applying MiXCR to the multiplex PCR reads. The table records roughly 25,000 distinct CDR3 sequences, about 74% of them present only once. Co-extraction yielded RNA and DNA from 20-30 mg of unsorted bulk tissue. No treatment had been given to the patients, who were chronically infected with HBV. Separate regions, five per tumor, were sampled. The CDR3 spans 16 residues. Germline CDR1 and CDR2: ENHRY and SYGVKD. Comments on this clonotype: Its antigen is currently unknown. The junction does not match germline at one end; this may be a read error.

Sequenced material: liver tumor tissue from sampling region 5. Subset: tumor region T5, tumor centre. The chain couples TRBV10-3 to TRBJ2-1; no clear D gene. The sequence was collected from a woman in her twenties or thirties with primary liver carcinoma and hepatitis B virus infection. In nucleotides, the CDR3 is TGTGCCATCAGTGAGTCGGCAGCTGAAACCTACAATGGGCAGTTCTTC. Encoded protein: CAISESAAETYNGQFF.